Described below is a single TCR beta chain sequence and its context. Its antigen is still unknown. The input lacks base qualities; no much larger clone sits a single base away. The same CDR3 also results from other DNA sequences found in this sample. The immunoSEQ Assay, a bias-controlled multiplex PCR, was used to amplify TCRbeta CDR3 regions from genomic DNA. For the original study's pipeline: The number of nucleated cells in each sample was estimated by amplification of reference gene primers within the assay. To quantify the absolute abundance of each unique TCRbeta CDR3 rearrangement, sequence reads were collapsed and filtered. For each sample, productive Simpson clonality was calculated as the square root of Simpson's diversity index over productive rearrangements. The table comes from immuneACCESS by way of TCRdb, which keeps in-frame sequences with V and J called. Part of the clones is missing from these tables; in studies checked, under half for an unresolved V gene and the rest for unknown reasons. The V and J calls and the clone size are those of that table, but D and trimming were determined from the DNA. The sample contains about 110,000 clones, 60% to 85% of them found a single time. About 1.8% of the sample comes from the top ten.

These data are taken from a study of blood T cell repertoires in COVID-19 (dated by TCRdb to the early 2020s). Describing the broader study: Collaborator samples came from the United States, Italy and Spain and covered acute and convalescent phases of COVID-19. The material from the prospective study consisted of cDNA or gDNA derived from T cells, B-cell-depleted T cells, or PBMCs. Subjects who had been exposed to COVID-19, were actively infected with it, or had recovered from it provided the deeply sampled blood TCRbeta repertoires that made up the dataset. The repertoires were released in a freely available public database meant as a resource for research on the immune response to SARS-CoV-2. Samples came from the ongoing ImmuneRACE study (first 160 participants) plus 1,254 subjects from 6 global collaborators. A de-identified subject ID, COVID-19 status, age in years and sex were almost always included in the sample metadata. Where available, HLA class I and class II types were taken from metadata supplied by the sample provider and were not determined by assay-based typing.

General study outcomes and caveats: The amount of clinical and demographic metadata varied by source and participant and was provided uncurated.

The CDR3 runs 16 residues from the cysteine to the phenylalanine. The CDR3 DNA has 48 bases and is translated from base 1. The V end gives up 2 bases and the J end 4 bases, leaving 8 bases in the junction not matched to a gene. CDR1 and CDR2, per the germline V gene, are MDHEN and SYDVKM. Collaborating institutions collected whole blood in K2EDTA tubes following their own protocols. For TCRbeta analysis, collaborators shipped samples in one of three forms: frozen whole blood, isolated PBMCs, or DNA extracted from either of those sample types. The sample taken for sequencing was peripheral blood. This receptor was obtained from a woman aged 40 to 50 with acute or convalescent COVID-19. This sequence uses TRBV28 and TRBJ2-7; 10 junctional bases match TRBD1. The CDR3 has the sequence CASSLPPGQGSYEQYF. The DNA sequence is TGTGCCAGCAGTTTACCCCCGGGACAGGGGTCGTACGAGCAGTACTTC. Supplemented by the reference TRBV28 and TRBJ2-7 proteins around the CDR3, the complete variable domain is DVKVTQSSRYLVKRTGEKVFLECVQDMDHENMFWYRQDPGLGLRLIYFSYDVKMKEKGDIPEGYSVSREKKERFSLILESASTNQTSMYLCASSLPPGQGSYEQYFGPGTRLTVT.